What follows describes a single TCR beta chain. Its specific antigen is unknown. It has no much larger one-base neighbor in the sample; base qualities were not kept. These data are taken from a study of cytotoxic CD8 clonotypes in ibrutinib-treated CLL (dated by TCRdb to 2020 to 2023). Turning to the overall study: The cohort was composed of some ten relapsed/refractory and approximately 16 treatment-naive patients; IGHV unmutated status was identified in 17 patients. Responses were partial in about 25 patients and complete in 2; after median approximately 69 months follow-up, about 15 stayed in remission and roughly twelve progressed. The response samples were drawn at a median of approximately 11 months into treatment, with a range of about 6 to 40 months. An average of about 250,000 productive templates and 94,082 productive rearrangements was obtained per sample. Longitudinal samples were available for about 30% of the roughly 90 trial participants. Cryopreserved peripheral blood mononuclear cells were obtained before treatment, at response, and at either sustained remission or disease progression. All remission and progressive disease samples were collected while patients were still receiving ibrutinib. Summary of the overall study and its limitations: Baseline clonality was found to be higher than that of age-matched healthy donors and was strongly correlated with circulating CD8+ T-cell counts. Public clonotypes were rare and either contracted or stayed stable during treatment, and the rise in clonality at ibrutinib response reflected the expansion of private clonotypes. At ibrutinib response clonality went up, during sustained remission it held steady, and at progression it dropped back toward baseline. Lymph node repertoires were not examined, and the timing of sampling was not matched between patients in sustained remission and those whose disease progressed.

Roughly 1.9 micrograms of genomic DNA were extracted from cryopreserved PBMCs for TCR beta library preparation. High-throughput TCR beta sequencing was performed on longitudinal blood samples from CLL patients receiving ibrutinib monotherapy. Patients were enrolled in a phase 2 open-label single-center ibrutinib monotherapy trial. The goal of deep resolution MiSeq sequencing was a depth between 1 in 1 million and 1 in 200,000 T cells, and coverage averaged 10x per clonotype. The immunoSEQ hsTCRB Kit was used to generate the TCR beta libraries. In the paper's pipeline: Data were analyzed with ImmunoSEQ Data Assistant and ImmunoSEQ Analyzer, with V, D and J genes assigned per IMGT definitions. Clonality, with values ranging from 0 to 1, was calculated as one minus the normalized Shannon entropy of productive rearrangement frequencies. Only overrepresented clonotypes making up at least 0.05% of the repertoire of each patient were included in the public clonotype analysis. About a dozen age-matched healthy donor repertoires from immuneACCESS were used as controls for clonality. Sourced from immuneACCESS, this table was stored by TCRdb with only in-frame sequences that have V and J called. A share of the clones is absent; for the studies checked, an unresolved V gene accounts for under half, and the remainder has no known explanation. Clone size and V and J calls were adopted from that table, with D and trimming inferred from the DNA. The sample records around 330,000 clones, 67% of which are singletons. 6.3% of the sample is in the top ten clones.

Inclusive of the bounding cysteine and phenylalanine, the CDR3 is 16 residues long. Only CDR3 DNA remains: 48 bases, in frame from the first base. Per the germline V gene, SGDLS is the CDR1 and YYNGEE is the CDR2. Deletion took 0 bases off V and 3 bases off J, with a span of 15 bases between the germline ends. The sequence joins TRBV9 to TRBJ1-1; a confident D gene designation cannot be given. The source was PBMCs, collected after 36 months of ibrutinib treatment. The TCR sequence derives from a human donor with chronic lymphocytic leukemia. CDR3 reads: CASSVAGALHDTEAFF. The nucleotide sequence is TGTGCCAGCAGCGTAGCGGGCGCATTGCATGACACTGAAGCTTTCTTT.